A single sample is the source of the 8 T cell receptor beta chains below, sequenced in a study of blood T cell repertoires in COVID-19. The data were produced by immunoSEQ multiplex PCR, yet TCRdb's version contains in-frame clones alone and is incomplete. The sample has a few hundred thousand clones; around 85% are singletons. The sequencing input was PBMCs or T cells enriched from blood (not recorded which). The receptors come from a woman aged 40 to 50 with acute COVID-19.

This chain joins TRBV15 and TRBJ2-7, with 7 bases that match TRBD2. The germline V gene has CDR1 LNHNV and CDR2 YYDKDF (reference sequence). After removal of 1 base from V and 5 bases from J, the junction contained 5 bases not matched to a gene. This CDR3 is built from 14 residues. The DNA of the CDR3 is TGTGCCACCAGCAGAGTCCTAGCGGCAAACGAGCAGTACTTC. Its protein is CATSRVLAANEQYF.

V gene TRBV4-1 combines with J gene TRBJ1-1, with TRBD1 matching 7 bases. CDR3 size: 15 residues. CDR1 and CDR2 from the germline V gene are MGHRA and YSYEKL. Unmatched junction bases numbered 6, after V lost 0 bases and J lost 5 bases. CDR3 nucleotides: TGCGCCAGCAGCCAAGATCGGGACAGACGGACTGAAGCTTTCTTT. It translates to CASSQDRDRRTEAFF.

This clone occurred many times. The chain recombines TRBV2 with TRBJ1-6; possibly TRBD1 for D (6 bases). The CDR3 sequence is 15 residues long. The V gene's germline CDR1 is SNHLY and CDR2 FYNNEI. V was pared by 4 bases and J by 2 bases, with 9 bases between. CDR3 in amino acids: CASSGGQPYNSPLHF. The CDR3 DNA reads TGTGCCAGCAGTGGAGGACAGCCCTATAATTCACCCCTCCACTTT. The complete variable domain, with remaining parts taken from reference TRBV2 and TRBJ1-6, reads EPEVTQTPSHQVTQMGQEVILRCVPISNHLYFYWYRQILGQKVEFLVSFYNNEISEKSEIFDDQFSVERPDGSNFTLKIRSTKLEDSAMYFCASSGGQPYNSPLHFGNGTRLTVT.

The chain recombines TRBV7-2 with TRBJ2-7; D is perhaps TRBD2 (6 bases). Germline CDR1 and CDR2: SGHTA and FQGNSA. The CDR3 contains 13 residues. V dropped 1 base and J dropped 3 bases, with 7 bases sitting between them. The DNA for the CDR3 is TGTGCCAGCAGCTTAGGACTAGGCTACGAGCAGTACTTC. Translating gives CASSLGLGYEQYF.

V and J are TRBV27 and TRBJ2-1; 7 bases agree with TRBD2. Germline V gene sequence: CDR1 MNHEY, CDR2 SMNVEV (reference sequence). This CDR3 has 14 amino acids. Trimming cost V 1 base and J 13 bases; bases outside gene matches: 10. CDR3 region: CASSLLGGRDYQFF. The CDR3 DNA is TGTGCCAGCAGTTTATTGGGGGGGAGGGACTACCAGTTCTTC.

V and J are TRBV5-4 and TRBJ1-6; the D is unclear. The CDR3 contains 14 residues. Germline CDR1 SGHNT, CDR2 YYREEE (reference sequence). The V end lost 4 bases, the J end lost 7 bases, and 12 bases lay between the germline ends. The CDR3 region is CASSQVQANSPLHF. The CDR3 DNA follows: TGTGCCAGCAGCCAAGTTCAAGCAAATTCACCCCTCCACTTT.

The CDR3 DNA sequence: TGTGCCAGCAGCTCTACCGGGGAGCTGTTTTTT. Translating gives CASSSTGELFF. The chain is built from TRBV7-3 and TRBJ2-2; D unresolved. The germline gives CDR1 SGHTA, CDR2 FQGTGA. Trimming cost V 4 bases and J 5 bases, with 2 bases left between them. The CDR3 loop spans 11 amino acids.

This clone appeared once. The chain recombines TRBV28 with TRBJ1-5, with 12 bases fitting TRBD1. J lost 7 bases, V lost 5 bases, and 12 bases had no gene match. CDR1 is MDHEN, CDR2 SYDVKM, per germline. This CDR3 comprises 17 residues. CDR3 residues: CASSLGAGTGGYQPQHF. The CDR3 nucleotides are TGTGCCAGCAGTCTGGGAGCAGGGACAGGGGGCTACCAGCCCCAGCATTTT.